This TCR beta chain derives from a study of T-cell reconstitution after alpha-beta-depleted transplantation in children (dated by TCRdb to between 2015 and 2016). As for the study more broadly: T-cell immune reconstitution after TCRalphabeta/CD19-depleted allogeneic hematopoietic cell transplantation in children was quantitatively tracked in the study by means of TCR repertoire profiling.

V drops 1 base and J drops 4 bases, leaving 15 bases in between. Spanning cysteine to phenylalanine, the CDR3 consists of 16 amino acids. Only CDR3 DNA remains: 48 bases, in frame from the first base. Looking up the germline V gene (reference sequence) yields CDR1 LGHDT and CDR2 YNNKEL. The study at large found these results: The apparently early alphabetaT-cell count recovery about two months after transplant was reportedly dependent on only several hundred rapidly expanded clones derived from non-depleted graft cells. Over subsequent months, a decline in hyperexpanded clone frequencies was noted, and after one year, T-cell counts and TCRbeta diversity were mostly ascribed to newly produced T cells. The high TCRbeta diversity at day 60 in some patients was ascribed to recipient T cells and intrathymic progenitors that had survived conditioning.

The library was built by means of PCR. Sequenced using an Illumina HiSeq 2500. TCR libraries were prepared with molecular barcoding, using unique molecular identifiers to normalize TCRbeta repertoire quantification. TCRdb reworked the public reads: Q25 trimming with fastp, MiXCR clone assembly, productive beta chains retained. Merged by CDR3 protein, the rows form single entries marked with the most common genes and DNA. This sample has approximately 800,000 distinct CDR3 sequences in its table, and about 15% of those were observed once. The biggest ten clones account for approximately 5% of the sample. The sample's treatment or condition label, in plain terms: allogeneic hematopoietic cell transplantation with graft depleted of TCRalphabeta T cells and CD19 B cells. Transplant recipients were children who received TCRalphabeta/CD19-depleted allogeneic hematopoietic cell grafts. This clonotype has more than one count but fewer than ten. Its antigen remains undetermined. The record has no base qualities; no much larger clone is one base away.

The rearrangement joined TRBV3-1 to TRBJ2-3; the D gene cannot be named for sure. Sequencing used PBMCs, mostly from graft donor cells, obtained 360 days after TCRalphabeta/CD19-depleted stem cell transplant. This sequence was found in a male patient under 18 who had a stem cell transplant for acute lymphoblastic leukemia, so the T cells may come from the graft donor. The nucleotides are TGTGCCAGCAGCCAAGTCGAACCTGCTTGGGCAGATACGCAGTATTTT. Translated, it gives CASSQVEPAWADTQYF.